This TCR beta chain appears in the sequencing data of a study of T cell responses to AZD1222 COVID-19 vaccine. Study results and caveats: Baseline antibody screening turned up just a handful of seropositive AZD1222 recipients.

The CDR3 loop spans 17 amino acids. Trimming took off 6 bases at V and 4 bases at J, with 22 bases between the two ends. The germline gives CDR1 SGHAT, CDR2 FQNNGV. Here immunoSEQ multiplex PCR was the method, and the copy in TCRdb shows in-frame clones only, minus some. The profile shows fewer than 200,000 clones, approximately 90% of them singletons. A remark on this clone: What it binds is not known. Other DNA sequences within the sample encode an identical CDR3.

This specimen consisted of peripheral blood, obtained 28 days after the second AZD1222 dose. This chain links TRBV11-2 with TRBJ2-1; D tentatively fits TRBD1 or TRBD2 (5 bases each). The TCR originated in an adult who received the AZD1222 COVID-19 vaccine. The CDR3 spells CASSARGARRPYNEQFF. For the CDR3, the DNA is TGTGCCAGCAGTGCTCGGGGCGCGAGACGGCCTTACAATGAGCAGTTCTTC.